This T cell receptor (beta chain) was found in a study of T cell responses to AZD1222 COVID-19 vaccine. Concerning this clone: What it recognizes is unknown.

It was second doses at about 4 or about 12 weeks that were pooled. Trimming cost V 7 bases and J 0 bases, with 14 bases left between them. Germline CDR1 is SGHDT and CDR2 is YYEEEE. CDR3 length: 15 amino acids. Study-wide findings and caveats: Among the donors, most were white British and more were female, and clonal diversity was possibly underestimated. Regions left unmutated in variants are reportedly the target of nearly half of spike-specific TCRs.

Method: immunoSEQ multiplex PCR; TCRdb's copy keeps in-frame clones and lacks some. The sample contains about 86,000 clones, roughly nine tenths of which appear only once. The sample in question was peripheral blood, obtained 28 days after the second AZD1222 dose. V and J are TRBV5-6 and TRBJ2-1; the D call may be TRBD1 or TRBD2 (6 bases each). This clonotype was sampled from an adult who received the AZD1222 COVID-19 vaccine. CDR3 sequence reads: CASRLRGPSYNEQFF. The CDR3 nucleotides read TGTGCCAGCCGCCTACGGGGGCCCTCCTACAATGAGCAGTTCTTC.